This record concerns one T cell receptor beta chain sequence. This sample was taken from a study of blood T cell repertoires in COVID-19. Measured with immunoSEQ multiplex PCR; TCRdb has only the in-frame clones, and not every one. The table lists 200,000 to 250,000 clones, around 82% of them singletons. Germline values: CDR1 SGDLS, CDR2 YYNGEE. The CDR3 runs 16 residues. The V gene lost 4 bases and the J gene lost 1 base, with 15 bases spanning the gap. The chain recombines TRBV9 with TRBJ1-5; the D gene is possibly TRBD1 (5 bases). This receptor was identified in a woman aged 50 to 65 who had been exposed to COVID-19. The sequenced sample was PBMCs or T cells enriched from blood (not recorded which). CDR3 protein: CASSSGSGGSNQPQHF. CDR3 bases: TGTGCCAGCAGCTCAGGATCTGGGGGGAGCAATCAGCCCCAGCATTTT.